Described below is a single TCR beta chain sequence and its context. Its antigen is currently unknown. V was pared by 2 bases and J by 4 bases, with 6 bases of the junction left unmatched. CDR3 length equals 17 residues. Germline CDR1 is SGHRS and CDR2 is YFSETQ. Sequencing used immunoSEQ multiplex PCR; TCRdb keeps in-frame clones, though not all of them. The data contain 130,000 or so clones, around 83% of them singletons. The record originates from a study of PD-1 blockade in mismatch repair-deficient tumors. Across the whole study: Patients had 12 mismatch repair-deficient cancer types and were previously treated and progressing. Study-wide results and caveats: Tumor-resident clones, often absent from pretreatment blood, expanded after pembrolizumab and then contracted.

Sequencing used peripheral blood, obtained 44 weeks after starting pembrolizumab. V gene TRBV5-1 combines with J gene TRBJ2-1; 13 nucleotides align to TRBD2. The sequence was obtained from an adult with mismatch repair-deficient cancer. CDR3 DNA sequence: TGCGCCAGCAGCTTAGCGACTAGCGGGAGGACTTACAATGAGCAGTTCTTC. Amino acids: CASSLATSGRTYNEQFF.